Following are 5 T cell receptor beta chains from one sample sequenced in a study of T cell repertoires in cytomegalovirus infection. TCRdb re-called the reads with MiXCR, one entry per CDR3 protein. The table has roughly 600,000 distinct CDR3 sequences, 24% seen once. Sequencing input: CD8+ T cells from PBMCs. The receptors were sampled from a human donor in good health (CMV status not recorded). Some clones in this sample may be carry-over from other donors' samples.

This clonotype has a count of ten or more. The V and J genes are TRBV7-2 and TRBJ1-1; TRBD1 aligns across 8 bases. Trimming cost V 5 bases and J 5 bases; bases outside gene matches: 13. This CDR3 has 16 amino acids. CDR1 is SGHTA, CDR2 FQGNSA, per germline. This CDR3 reads CASSPNPPTGETEAFF. The CDR3 region has the DNA TGTGCCAGCAGCCCGAATCCACCGACAGGGGAAACTGAAGCTTTCTTT.

The V and J genes are TRBV15 and TRBJ1-5; TRBD1 matches at 10 bases. Germline V gene sequence: CDR1 LNHNV, CDR2 YYDKDF (reference sequence). Losses at the gene ends were 6 bases for V and 4 bases for J; bases not matched to a gene: 6. This CDR3 has 15 amino acids. As DNA, the CDR3 is TGTGCCACCAGGGTGGACAGGGGGGTTAATCAGCCCCAGCATTTT. Amino acids: CATRVDRGVNQPQHF.

The V gene is TRBV6-2 or TRBV6-3, the J gene TRBJ2-1; 9 bases line up with TRBD1. CDR1 and CDR2 from the germline V gene are MNHEY and SVGEGT. This CDR3 contains 16 residues. With V trimmed by 2 bases and J by 5 bases, 7 bases remained unmatched. The CDR3 here is CASSYPTGTGHNEQFF. The CDR3 nucleotides read TGTGCCAGCAGTTACCCTACCGGGACAGGGCACAATGAGCAGTTCTTC.

The table lists this clonotype with many counts. This chain connects TRBV12-3 or TRBV12-4 to TRBJ1-1; TRBD1 aligns across 8 bases. J gave up 6 bases and V 10 bases, and 7 bases lay outside the gene matches. The CDR3 contains 12 residues. CDR3 bases: TGTGCCACTGCGACAGGGGCGTCTGAAGCTTTCTTT. It specifies CATATGASEAFF.

The rearrangement uses TRBV6-2 or TRBV6-3 and TRBJ2-7; no definite D call. The germline V gene encodes CDR1 MNHEY and CDR2 SVGEGT. The CDR3 extends over 15 amino acids. Deletions cut 2 bases from V and 4 bases from J, with 15 bases between. CDR3: CASSYDSQTGYEQYV. The DNA of the CDR3 is TGTGCCAGCAGTTACGACTCGCAGACGGGTTACGAGCAGTACGTC.